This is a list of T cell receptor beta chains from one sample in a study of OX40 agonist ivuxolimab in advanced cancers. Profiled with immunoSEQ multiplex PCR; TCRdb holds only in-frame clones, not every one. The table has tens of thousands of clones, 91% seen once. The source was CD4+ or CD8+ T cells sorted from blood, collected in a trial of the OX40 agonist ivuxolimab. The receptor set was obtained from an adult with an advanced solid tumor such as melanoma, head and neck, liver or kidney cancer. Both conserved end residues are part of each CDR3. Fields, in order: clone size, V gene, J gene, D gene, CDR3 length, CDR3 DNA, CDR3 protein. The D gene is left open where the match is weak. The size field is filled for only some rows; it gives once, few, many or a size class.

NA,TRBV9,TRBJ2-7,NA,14,TGTGCCAGCAGCGTAGCTGGCGGAACCTACGAGCAGTACTTC,CASSVAGGTYEQYF
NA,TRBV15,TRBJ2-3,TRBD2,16,TGTGCCACCAGCAGTGGAACTAGCGGGAACCAAGATACGCAGTATTTT,CATSSGTSGNQDTQYF
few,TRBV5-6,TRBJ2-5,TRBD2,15,TGTGCCAGCAGCTTAGGGAGGGCATTCCAAGAGACCCAGTACTTC,CASSLGRAFQETQYF
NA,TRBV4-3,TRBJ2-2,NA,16,TGCGCCAGCAGTTCCTTTCCGGGAGATGGCACCGGGGAGCTGTTTTTT,CASSSFPGDGTGELFF
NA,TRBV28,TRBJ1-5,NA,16,TGTGCCAGCAGTTTGGAGGGGAGATATAGCAATCAGCCCCAGCATTTT,CASSLEGRYSNQPQHF
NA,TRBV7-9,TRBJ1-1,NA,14,TGTGCCAGCAGCTTATCGGGGGGGAACACTGAAGCTTTCTTT,CASSLSGGNTEAFF
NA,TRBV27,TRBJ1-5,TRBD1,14,TGTGCCAGCAGTTCTCGGACAGGGGGTCAGCCCCAGCATTTT,CASSSRTGGQPQHF
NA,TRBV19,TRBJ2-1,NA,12,TGTGCCACCGACTCCTATGGCAATGAGCAGTTCTTC,CATDSYGNEQFF
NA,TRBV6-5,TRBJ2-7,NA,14,TGTGCCAGCAGTCCCGAGGGGCTCCCCTACGAGCAGTACTTC,CASSPEGLPYEQYF
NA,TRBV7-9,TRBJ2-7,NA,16,TGTGCCAGCAGCTCCGGGAACCCACTTTCACGACGAGAGCAGTACTTC,CASSSGNPLSRREQYF
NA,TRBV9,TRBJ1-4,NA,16,TGTGCCAGCAGCGAGGGGTTCCTAACAGAAAATGAAAAACTGTTTTTT,CASSEGFLTENEKLFF
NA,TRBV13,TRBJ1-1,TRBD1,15,TGTGCCAGCAGCGGTCAACTTGGGACAGCCACTGAAGCTTTCTTT,CASSGQLGTATEAFF
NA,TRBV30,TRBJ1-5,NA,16,TGTGCCTGGAGTAAGCGTCCGGGGAGTAGCAATCAGCCCCAGCATTTT,CAWSKRPGSSNQPQHF
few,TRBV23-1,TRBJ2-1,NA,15,TGCGCCAGCAGTCAATCCGACCATGCCTACAATGAGCAGTTCTTC,CASSQSDHAYNEQFF
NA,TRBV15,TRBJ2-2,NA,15,TGTGCCACCAGCAGGGACCGGGCCGGAACCGGGGAGCTGTTTTTT,CATSRDRAGTGELFF
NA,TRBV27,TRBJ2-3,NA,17,TGTGCCAGCAGTTCTCTGGGGCCCTCGGGAGTGAAAGATACGCAGTATTTT,CASSSLGPSGVKDTQYF
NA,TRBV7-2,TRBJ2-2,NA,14,TGTGCCAGCAGCTTACGGGGTGAGACCGGGGAGCTGTTTTTT,CASSLRGETGELFF
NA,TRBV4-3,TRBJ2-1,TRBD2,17,TGCGCCAGCAGCCAAGATCTGGGACTAGCGGGAGATTATGAGCAGTTCTTC,CASSQDLGLAGDYEQFF
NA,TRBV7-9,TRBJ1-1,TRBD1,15,TGTGCCAGCTCAATAGAACAGGGGCCTCCCACTGAAGCTTTCTTT,CASSIEQGPPTEAFF
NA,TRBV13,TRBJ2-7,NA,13,TGTGCCAGCAGCGGGGAGAGCTCCTACGAGCAGTACTTC,CASSGESSYEQYF
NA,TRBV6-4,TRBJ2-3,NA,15,TGTGCCAGCAGTGACATGGCGGGGAGCACAGATACGCAGTATTTT,CASSDMAGSTDTQYF
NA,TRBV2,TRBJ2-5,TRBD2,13,TGTGCCATCGTAGCGGGGAGTCAAGAGACCCAGTACTTC,CAIVAGSQETQYF
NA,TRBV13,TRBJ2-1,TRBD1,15,TGTGCCAGCAGACTAGGGGCAGGGGGCAAGTATGAGCAGTTCTTC,CASRLGAGGKYEQFF
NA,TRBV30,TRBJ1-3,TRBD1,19,TGTGCCTGGAGTGTGGGGACAGGCTGGATTGACGCTGATGTAAACACCATATATTTT,CAWSVGTGWIDADVNTIYF
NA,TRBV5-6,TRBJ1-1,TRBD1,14,TGTGCCAGCAGCTTGGACAGGGGGCTGACTGAAGCTTTCTTT,CASSLDRGLTEAFF
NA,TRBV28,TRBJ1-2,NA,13,TGTGCCAGCAGTTCCCCCCTGTCCTATGGCTACACCTTC,CASSSPLSYGYTF
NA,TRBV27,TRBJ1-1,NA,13,TGTGCCAGCAGTTTGCAAGGGAACACTGAAGCTTTCTTT,CASSLQGNTEAFF
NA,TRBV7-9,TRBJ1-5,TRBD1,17,TGTGCCAGCAGCTCCAGATCGACAGGGATGAGCAATCAGCCCCAGCATTTT,CASSSRSTGMSNQPQHF
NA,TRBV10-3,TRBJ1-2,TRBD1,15,TGTGCCATCAGCTCGACAGGGGGAAACTGGTATGGCTACACCTTC,CAISSTGGNWYGYTF
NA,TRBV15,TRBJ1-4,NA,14,TGTGCCACCAGCAGTTGGAAGGGAGGAGAAAAACTGTTTTTT,CATSSWKGGEKLFF
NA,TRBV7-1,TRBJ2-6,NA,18,TGTGCCAGCAGCCAAGGAAAACGAGGACAAAGTCGGGCCAACGTCCTGACTTTC,CASSQGKRGQSRANVLTF
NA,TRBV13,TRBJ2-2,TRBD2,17,TGTGCCAGCAGCTCCCGACTAGCGGGCCTTAACGGCGGGGAGCTGTTTTTT,CASSSRLAGLNGGELFF
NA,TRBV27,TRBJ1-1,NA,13,TGTGCCAGCAGTTACAGGATGAACACTGAAGCTTTCTTT,CASSYRMNTEAFF
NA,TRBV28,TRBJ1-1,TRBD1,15,TGTGCCAGCAGTTTATCTTACTTGGGACAGCTTGAAGCTTTCTTT,CASSLSYLGQLEAFF
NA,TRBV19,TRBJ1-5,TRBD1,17,TGTGCCAGTAGTATATCAGGGGGCCACGCCGGCAATCAGCCCCAGCATTTT,CASSISGGHAGNQPQHF
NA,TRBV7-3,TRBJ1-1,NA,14,TGTGCCAGCAGCCTAGAAGGGGGGCGCACTGAAGCTTTCTTT,CASSLEGGRTEAFF
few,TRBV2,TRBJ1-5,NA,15,TGTGCCAGCAGTGAGTACAGGTATAGCAATCAGCCCCAGCATTTT,CASSEYRYSNQPQHF
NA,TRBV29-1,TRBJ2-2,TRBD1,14,TGCAGCGTCACCTTGGACAGGGGATCCGGGGAGCTGTTTTTT,CSVTLDRGSGELFF
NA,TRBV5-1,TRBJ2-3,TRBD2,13,TGCGCCACGCGGGGGGGCGGCACAGATACGCAGTATTTT,CATRGGGTDTQYF
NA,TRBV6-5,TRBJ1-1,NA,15,TGTGCCAGCAGTTACTCGAGGCAGGGAGGGACTGAAGCTTTCTTT,CASSYSRQGGTEAFF
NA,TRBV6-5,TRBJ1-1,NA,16,TGTGCCAGCAGTTACCACACAGGGACTTCGAACACTGAAGCTTTCTTT,CASSYHTGTSNTEAFF
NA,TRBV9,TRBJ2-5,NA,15,TGTGCCAGTGCGCCCGTCCGAGGGGGTTCGGAGACCCAGTACTTC,CASAPVRGGSETQYF
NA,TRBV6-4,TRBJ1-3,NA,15,TGTGCCAGCAGACCCGGACGTTCCTCTGGAAACACCATATATTTT,CASRPGRSSGNTIYF
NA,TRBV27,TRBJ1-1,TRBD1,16,TGTGCCAGCAGTTCGGGACAGGGGGTAGTGAACACTGAAGCTTTCTTT,CASSSGQGVVNTEAFF
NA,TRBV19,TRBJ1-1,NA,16,TGTGCCAGTAGTATCCTCTTGATCCCCACGAACACTGAAGCTTTCTTT,CASSILLIPTNTEAFF
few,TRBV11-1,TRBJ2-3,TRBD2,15,TGTGCCAGCACCTTAGCGGGGGCCCGCACAGATACGCAGTATTTT,CASTLAGARTDTQYF
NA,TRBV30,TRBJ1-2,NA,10,TGTGCCTGGGACAGCTATGGCTACACCTTC,CAWDSYGYTF
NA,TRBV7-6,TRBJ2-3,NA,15,TGTGCCAGCAGCTCGGGATTTATAACGACAGATACGCAGTATTTT,CASSSGFITTDTQYF
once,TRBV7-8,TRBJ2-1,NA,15,TGTGCCAGCAGCTCCCAAAACCCCCTCTACAATGAGCAGTTCTTC,CASSSQNPLYNEQFF